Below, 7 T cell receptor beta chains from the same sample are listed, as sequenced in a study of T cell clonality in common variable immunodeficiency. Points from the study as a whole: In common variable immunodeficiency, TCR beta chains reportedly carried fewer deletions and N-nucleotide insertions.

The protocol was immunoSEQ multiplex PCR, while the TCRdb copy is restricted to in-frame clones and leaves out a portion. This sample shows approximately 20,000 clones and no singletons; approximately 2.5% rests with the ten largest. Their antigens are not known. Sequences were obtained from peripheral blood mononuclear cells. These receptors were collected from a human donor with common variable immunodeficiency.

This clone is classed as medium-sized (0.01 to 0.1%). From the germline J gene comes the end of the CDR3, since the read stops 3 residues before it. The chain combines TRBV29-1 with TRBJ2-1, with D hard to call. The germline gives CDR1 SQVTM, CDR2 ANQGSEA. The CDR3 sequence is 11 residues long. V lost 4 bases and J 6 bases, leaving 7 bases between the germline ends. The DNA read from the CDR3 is TGCAGCGTTGGAGAGGCCAATGAG. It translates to CSVGEANE. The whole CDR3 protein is CSVGEANEQFF.

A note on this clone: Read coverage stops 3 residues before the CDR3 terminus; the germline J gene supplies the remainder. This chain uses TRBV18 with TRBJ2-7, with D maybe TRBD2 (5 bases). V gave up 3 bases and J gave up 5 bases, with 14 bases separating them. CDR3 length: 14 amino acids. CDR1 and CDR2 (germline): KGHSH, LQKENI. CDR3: CASSPQAVRNEQYF. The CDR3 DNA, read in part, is TGTGCCAGCTCACCCCAAGCGGTCCGGAACGAG.

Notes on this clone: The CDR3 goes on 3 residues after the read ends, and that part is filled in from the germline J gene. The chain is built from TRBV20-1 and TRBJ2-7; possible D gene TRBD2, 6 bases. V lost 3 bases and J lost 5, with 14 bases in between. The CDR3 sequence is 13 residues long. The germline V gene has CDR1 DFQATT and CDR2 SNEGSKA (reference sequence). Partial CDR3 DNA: TGCAGTGCTAGGACTATTGGGGGGAACGAG. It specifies CSARTIGGNE. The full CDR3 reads CSARTIGGNEQYF.

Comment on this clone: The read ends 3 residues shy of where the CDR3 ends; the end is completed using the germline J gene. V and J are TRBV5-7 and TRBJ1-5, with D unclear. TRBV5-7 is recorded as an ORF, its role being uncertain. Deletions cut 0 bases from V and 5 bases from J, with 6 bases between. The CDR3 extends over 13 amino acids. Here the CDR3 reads CASSLGLYQPQHF. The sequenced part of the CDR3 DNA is TGTGCCAGCAGCTTGGGGCTTTATCAGCCC.

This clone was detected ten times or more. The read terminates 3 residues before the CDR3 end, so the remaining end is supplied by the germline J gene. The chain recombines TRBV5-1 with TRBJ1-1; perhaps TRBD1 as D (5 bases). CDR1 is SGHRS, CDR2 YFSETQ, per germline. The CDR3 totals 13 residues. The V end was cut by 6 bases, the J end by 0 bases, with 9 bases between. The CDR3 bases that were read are TGCGCCAGCACGGGACTGCTGAACACTGAA. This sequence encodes CASTGLLNTE. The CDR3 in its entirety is CASTGLLNTEAFF.

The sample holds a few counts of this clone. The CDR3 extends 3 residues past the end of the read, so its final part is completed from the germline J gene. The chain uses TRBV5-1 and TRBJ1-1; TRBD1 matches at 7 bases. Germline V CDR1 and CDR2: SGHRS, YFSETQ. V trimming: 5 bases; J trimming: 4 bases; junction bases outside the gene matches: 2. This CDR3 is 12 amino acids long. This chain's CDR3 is CASSQGGTEAFF. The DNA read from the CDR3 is TGCGCCAGCAGTCAGGGGGGCACTGAA. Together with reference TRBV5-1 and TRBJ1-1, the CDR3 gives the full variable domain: KAGVTQTPRYLIKTRGQQVTLSCSPISGHRSVSWYQQTPGQGLQFLFEYFSETQRNKGNFPGRFSGRQFSNSRSEMNVSTLELGDSALYLCASSQGGTEAFFGQGTRLTVV.

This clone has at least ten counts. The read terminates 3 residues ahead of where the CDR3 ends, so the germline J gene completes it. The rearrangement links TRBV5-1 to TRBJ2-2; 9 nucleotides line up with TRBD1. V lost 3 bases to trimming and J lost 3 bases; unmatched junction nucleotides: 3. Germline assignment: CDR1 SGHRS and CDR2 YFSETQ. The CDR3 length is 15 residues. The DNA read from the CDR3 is TGCGCCAGCAGCTGGGACAGGGTTGACACCGGGGAG. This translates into CASSWDRVDTGE. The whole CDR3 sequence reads CASSWDRVDTGELFF.